The 11 T cell receptor beta chains listed next were all sequenced from one sample in a study of shared clonotypes between healthy human individuals. Method: immunoSEQ multiplex PCR; TCRdb's copy keeps in-frame clones and lacks some. The sample shows roughly 890,000 clones, about 91% of them seen only once. Positive CCR7 selection of CD45RO-negative cells yielded the naive CD8 cells, and terminally differentiated effector memory CD45RA+ cells were excluded. Sample: naive CD8+ T cells sorted from blood. These receptors were taken from a man aged 25 to 40 in good health.

CDR3 nucleotide sequence: TGTGCCAGCAGTCGGGACCTACAGGCCTACGAGCAGTACTTC. Its protein is CASSRDLQAYEQYF. This chain links TRBV27 with TRBJ2-7, with D perhaps assigned TRBD1 or TRBD2 (5 bases each). Between the trimmed V and J ends, which lost 5 bases and 2 bases, there was a span of 13 bases. This CDR3 comprises 14 residues. Germline lookup yields CDR1 MNHEY and CDR2 SMNVEV (reference sequence).

Details on this clone: Other DNA sequences in this specimen translate into the identical CDR3. The rearrangement joins TRBV27 to TRBJ2-3; possible D gene TRBD2, 5 bases. Looked up from germline, CDR1 is MNHEY and CDR2 is SMNVEV (reference sequence). This CDR3 is 13 amino acids long. Trimming left V 5 bases short and J 2 bases short, with 8 bases between. For the CDR3, the DNA is TGTGCCAGCAGTCGGACTGCCACAGATACGCAGTATTTT. Protein sequence: CASSRTATDTQYF.

V and J are TRBV5-5 and TRBJ2-1, with unresolved D. Germline values: CDR1 SGHKS, CDR2 YYEKEE (reference sequence). The V and J ends lost 2 bases and 3 bases respectively, with 3 bases between them. The CDR3 sequence is 12 residues long. CDR3 nucleotides: TGTGCCAGCAGCTTCGGCTACAATGAGCAGTTCTTC. Protein sequence: CASSFGYNEQFF. The full variable domain, with the rest looked up from reference TRBV5-5 and TRBJ2-1, is DAGVTQSPTHLIKTRGQQVTLRCSPISGHKSVSWYQQVLGQGPQFIFQYYEKEERGRGNFPDRFSARQFPNYSSELNVNALLLGDSALYLCASSFGYNEQFFGPGTRLTVL.

The V and J genes are TRBV4-1 and TRBJ2-7; TRBD2 aligns across 8 bases. The V and J ends lost 4 bases and 2 bases, in that order; junction bases with no gene match: 7. The germline gives CDR1 MGHRA, CDR2 YSYEKL. This CDR3 has 15 residues. The DNA of the CDR3 is TGCGCCAGCAGCCTCCCGGGACTAGACGCCTACGAGCAGTACTTC. Protein sequence: CASSLPGLDAYEQYF.

The gene calls are TRBV7-8 and TRBJ1-5; the D is unclear. Germline V gene sequence: CDR1 SGHVS, CDR2 FQNEAQ. The V end was cut by 1 base, the J end by 1 base, with 5 bases between. This CDR3 has 14 residues. The CDR3 region has the DNA TGTGCCAGCAGCTTAGGGGAGAGCAATCAGCCCCAGCATTTT. Translation gives CASSLGESNQPQHF.

The chain carries TRBV9 and TRBJ2-4; 7 bases are shared with TRBD1. Germline V gives CDR1 SGDLS, CDR2 YYNGEE. V was clipped by 0 bases and J by 7 bases; unmatched bases: 4. The CDR3 is 14 residues long. CDR3 nucleotides: TGTGCCAGCAGCGTAGCCTCAGGGGGTAACATTCAGTACTTC. Translated: CASSVASGGNIQYF. Variable domain in full (rest from reference TRBV9 and TRBJ2-4): DSGVTQTPKHLITATGQRVTLRCSPRSGDLSVYWYQQSLDQGLQFLIQYYNGEERAKGNILERFSAQQFPDLHSELNLSSLELGDSALYFCASSVASGGNIQYFGAGTRLSVL.

The chain employs TRBV6-5 and TRBJ2-1; 10 bases fit TRBD2. The CDR3 is 16 residues long. Trimming removed 4 bases from V and 1 base from J; junction bases left unmatched: 4. Germline V gives CDR1 MNHEY, CDR2 SVGAGI. The CDR3, as DNA: TGTGCCAGCAGTTCCCTAGCGGGAGCGTCCTACAATGAGCAGTTCTTC. Residues: CASSSLAGASYNEQFF.

The rearrangement uses TRBV7-9 and TRBJ2-5; D possibly corresponds to TRBD2 (5 bases). Germline loops: CDR1 SEHNR, CDR2 FQNEAQ (reference sequence). The V end was cut by 4 bases, the J end by 2 bases, with 14 bases between. The CDR3 is made up of 15 amino acids. The CDR3 loop reads CASSSTRATQETQYF. In DNA, the CDR3 is TGTGCCAGCAGCTCCACGAGGGCCACTCAAGAGACCCAGTACTTC. Full variable domain (outside the CDR3, taken from reference TRBV7-9 and TRBJ2-5): DTGVSQNPRHKITKRGQNVTFRCDPISEHNRLYWYRQTLGQGPEFLTYFQNEAQLEKSRLLSDRFSAERPKGSFSTLEIQRTEQGDSAMYLCASSSTRATQETQYFGPGTRLLVL.

The chain is built from TRBV7-9 and TRBJ2-3; possibly TRBD2 for D (6 bases). Deletions cut 3 bases from V and 4 bases from J, with 14 bases between. There are 15 residues in the CDR3. Germline CDR1 is SEHNR and CDR2 is FQNEAQ (reference sequence). The CDR3: CASSFLGSGADTQYF. The CDR3 DNA sequence: TGTGCCAGCAGCTTCTTGGGGTCGGGAGCAGATACGCAGTATTTT.

V is TRBV7-9 and J is TRBJ1-5, with 7 nucleotides matching TRBD1. Trimming removed 1 base from V and 5 bases from J; junction bases left unmatched: 8. Germline CDR1 is SEHNR and CDR2 is FQNEAQ (reference sequence). The CDR3 consists of 16 residues. The CDR3 DNA is TGTGCCAGCAGCTTAGGAGTACTAGGGGGCCATCAGCCCCAGCATTTT. Encoded protein: CASSLGVLGGHQPQHF.

This sequence joins TRBV10-1 and TRBJ2-1; D gene uncertain. CDR1 and CDR2 (germline): WNHNN, SYGVQD (reference sequence). The V gene lost 6 bases and the J gene lost 6 bases, with 9 bases spanning the gap. This CDR3 comprises 12 residues. The CDR3 nucleotides are TGCGCCAGCAGCGGATTTTCCAATGAGCAGTTCTTC. Translation gives CASSGFSNEQFF.